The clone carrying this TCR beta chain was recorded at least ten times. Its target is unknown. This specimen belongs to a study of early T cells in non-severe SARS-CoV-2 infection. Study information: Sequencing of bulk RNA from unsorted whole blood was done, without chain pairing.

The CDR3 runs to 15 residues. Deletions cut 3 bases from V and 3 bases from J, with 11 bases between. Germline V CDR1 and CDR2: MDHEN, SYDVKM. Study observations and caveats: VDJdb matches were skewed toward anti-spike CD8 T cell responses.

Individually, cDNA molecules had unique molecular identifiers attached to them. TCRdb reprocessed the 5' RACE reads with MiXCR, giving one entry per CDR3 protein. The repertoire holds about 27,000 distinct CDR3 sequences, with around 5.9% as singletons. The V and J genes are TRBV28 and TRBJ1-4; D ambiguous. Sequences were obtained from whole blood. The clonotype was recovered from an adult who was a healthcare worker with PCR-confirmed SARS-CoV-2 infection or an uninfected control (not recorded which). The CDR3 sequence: CASSLFRAANEKLFF. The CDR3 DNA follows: TGTGCCAGCAGTTTGTTCCGGGCCGCTAATGAAAAACTGTTTTTT.